The present T cell receptor beta chain was sequenced within a study of shared clonotypes between healthy human individuals. Regarding the study as a whole: Only a few donors were included, so the genetic and exposure-history diversity represented was limited. Rarefaction revealed incomplete sorted-subset sequencing despite large depth.

Deep was the level used in running the assay. Here immunoSEQ multiplex PCR was the method, and the copy in TCRdb shows in-frame clones only, minus some. The sample includes roughly 2.6 million clones, approximately 90% seen only once; the top ten take around 0.14%. Note on this clone: Antigen unknown.

V was trimmed by 0 bases and J by 6 bases, leaving 10 bases between them. This CDR3 comprises 13 residues. Germline V lookup: CDR1 SGHNT, CDR2 YYREEE (reference sequence). Input material: naive CD4+ T cells sorted from blood. Subset of the sample: CD45RA+ positively selected. The chain uses TRBV5-4 and TRBJ2-7; D might be TRBD2 (5 bases). This receptor was identified in a man aged 18-30 years in good health. CDR3 coding DNA: TGTGCCAGCAGCTTGGGTCCACGGGGCGAGCAGTACTTC. It is translated as CASSLGPRGEQYF. Looking up the rest from reference TRBV5-4 and TRBJ2-7 gives the full variable domain: ETGVTQSPTHLIKTRGQQVTLRCSSQSGHNTVSWYQQALGQGPQFIFQYYREEENGRGNFPPRFSGLQFPNYSSELNVNALELDDSALYLCASSLGPRGEQYFGPGTRLTVT.